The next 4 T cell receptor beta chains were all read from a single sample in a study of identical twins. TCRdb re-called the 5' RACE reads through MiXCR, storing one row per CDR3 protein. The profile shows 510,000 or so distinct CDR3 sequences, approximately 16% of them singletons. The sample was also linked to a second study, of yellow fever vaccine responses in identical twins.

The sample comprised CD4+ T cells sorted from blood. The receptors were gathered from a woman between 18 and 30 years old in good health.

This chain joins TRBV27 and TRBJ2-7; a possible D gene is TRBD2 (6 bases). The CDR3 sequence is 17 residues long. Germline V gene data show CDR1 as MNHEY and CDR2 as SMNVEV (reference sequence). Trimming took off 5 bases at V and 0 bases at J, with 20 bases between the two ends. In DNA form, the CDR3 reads TGTGCCAGCAGTCCCCGAGCGGTCGGGACTCACTCCTACGAGCAGTACTTC. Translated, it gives CASSPRAVGTHSYEQYF.

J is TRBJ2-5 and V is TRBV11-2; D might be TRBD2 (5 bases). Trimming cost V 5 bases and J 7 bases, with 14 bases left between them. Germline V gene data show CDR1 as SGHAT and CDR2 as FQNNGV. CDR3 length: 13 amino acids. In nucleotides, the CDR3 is TGTGCCAGCAGCCCCGGGAACTCAGGGACCCAGTACTTC. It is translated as CASSPGNSGTQYF.

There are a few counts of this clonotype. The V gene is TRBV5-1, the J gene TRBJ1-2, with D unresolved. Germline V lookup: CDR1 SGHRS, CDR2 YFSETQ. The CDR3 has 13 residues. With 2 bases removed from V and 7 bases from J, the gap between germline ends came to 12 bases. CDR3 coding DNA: TGCGCCAGCAGCTTCAGCAAAGCGAGTGGCTACACCTTC. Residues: CASSFSKASGYTF.

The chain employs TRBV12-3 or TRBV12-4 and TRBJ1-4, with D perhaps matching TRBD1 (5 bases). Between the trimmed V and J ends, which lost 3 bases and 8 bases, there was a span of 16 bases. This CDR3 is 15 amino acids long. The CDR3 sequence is CASSFSQGSGEKLFF. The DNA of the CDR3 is TGTGCCAGCAGTTTCTCCCAGGGTTCGGGGGAAAAACTGTTTTTT.